This T cell receptor (beta chain) was recovered during a study of T cell responses to AZD1222 COVID-19 vaccine. As to this clone: Its antigen is unidentified.

Study-level findings and limits: There were mostly white British donors and more females than males, and clonal diversity was possibly underestimated. Vaccination with two AZD1222 doses was followed by a rise in Spike-specific TCR breadth and depth. Nearly half of spike-specific TCRs reportedly target unmutated variant regions.

Sequencing used immunoSEQ multiplex PCR; TCRdb keeps in-frame clones, though not all of them. The sample lists some 280,000 clones; 90% to 95% were seen once. CDR1 and CDR2 from the germline V gene are LGHNA and YSLEER. The ends were cut back, 3 bases at V and 1 base at J, with 14 bases in the middle. The CDR3 sequence is 16 residues long. Some second doses came at about 4 weeks and others at about 12 weeks; these were pooled. The origin of this receptor is an adult who received the AZD1222 COVID-19 vaccine. The material sequenced was peripheral blood, taken 28 days after the second AZD1222 dose. The chain links TRBV4-3 to TRBJ2-3; no reliable D call. The CDR3 sequence: CASSHAYPLGTDTQYF. The CDR3 bases are TGCGCCAGCAGCCATGCCTATCCCCTCGGCACAGATACGCAGTATTTT.